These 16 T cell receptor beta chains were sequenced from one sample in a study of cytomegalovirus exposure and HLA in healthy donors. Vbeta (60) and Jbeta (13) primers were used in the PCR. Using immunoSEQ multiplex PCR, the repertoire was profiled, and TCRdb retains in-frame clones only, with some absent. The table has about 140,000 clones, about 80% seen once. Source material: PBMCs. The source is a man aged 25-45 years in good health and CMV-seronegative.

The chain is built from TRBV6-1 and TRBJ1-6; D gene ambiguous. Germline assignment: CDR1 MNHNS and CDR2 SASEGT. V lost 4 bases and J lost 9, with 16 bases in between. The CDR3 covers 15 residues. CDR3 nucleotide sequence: TGTGCCAGCAGTGCTCCCGGGATGAAGGGTTCACCCCTCCACTTT. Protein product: CASSAPGMKGSPLHF.

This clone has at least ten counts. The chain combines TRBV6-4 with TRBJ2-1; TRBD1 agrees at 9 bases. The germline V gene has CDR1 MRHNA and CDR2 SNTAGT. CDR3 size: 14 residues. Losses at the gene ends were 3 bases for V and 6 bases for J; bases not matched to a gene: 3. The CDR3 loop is CASSEGTGSNEQFF. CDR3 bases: TGTGCCAGCAGTGAAGGGACAGGGAGCAATGAGCAGTTCTTC.

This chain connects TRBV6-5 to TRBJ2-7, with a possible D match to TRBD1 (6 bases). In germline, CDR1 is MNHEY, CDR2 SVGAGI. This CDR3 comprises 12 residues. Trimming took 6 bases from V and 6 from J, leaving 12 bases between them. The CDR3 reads CASRQGPSEQYF. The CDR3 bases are TGTGCCAGCAGACAGGGTCCGAGCGAGCAGTACTTC.

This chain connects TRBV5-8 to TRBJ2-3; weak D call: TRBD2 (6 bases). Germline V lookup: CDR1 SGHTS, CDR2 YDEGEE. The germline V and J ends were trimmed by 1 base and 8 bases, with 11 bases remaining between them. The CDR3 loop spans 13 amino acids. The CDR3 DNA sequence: TGTGCCAGCAGCTTGAGTCGGGAGACTACGCAGTATTTT. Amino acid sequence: CASSLSRETTQYF.

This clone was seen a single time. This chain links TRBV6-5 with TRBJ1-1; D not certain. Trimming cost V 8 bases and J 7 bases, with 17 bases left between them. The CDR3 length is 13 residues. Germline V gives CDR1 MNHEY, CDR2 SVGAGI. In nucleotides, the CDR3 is TGTGCCAGCGGAGGACGGCCCCCATATGAAGCTTTCTTT. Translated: CASGGRPPYEAFF.

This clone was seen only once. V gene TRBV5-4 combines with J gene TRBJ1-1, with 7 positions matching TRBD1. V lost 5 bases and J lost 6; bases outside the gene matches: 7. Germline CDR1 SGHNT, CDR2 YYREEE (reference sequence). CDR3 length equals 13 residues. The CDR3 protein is CASRSQGVPEAFF. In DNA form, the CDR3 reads TGTGCCAGCAGATCTCAGGGGGTGCCTGAAGCTTTCTTT.

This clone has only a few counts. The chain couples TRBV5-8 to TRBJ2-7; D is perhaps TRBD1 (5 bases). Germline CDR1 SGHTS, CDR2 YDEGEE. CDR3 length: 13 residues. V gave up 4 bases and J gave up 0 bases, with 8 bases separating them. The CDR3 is CASSVTVSYEQYF. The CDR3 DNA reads TGTGCCAGCAGCGTGACAGTCTCCTACGAGCAGTACTTC.

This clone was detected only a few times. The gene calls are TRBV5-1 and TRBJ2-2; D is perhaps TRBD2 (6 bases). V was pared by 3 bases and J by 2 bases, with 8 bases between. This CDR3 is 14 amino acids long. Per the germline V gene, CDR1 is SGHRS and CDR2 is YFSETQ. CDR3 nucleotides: TGCGCCAGCAGCTCCGGGACTAACACCGGGGAGCTGTTTTTT. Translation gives CASSSGTNTGELFF.

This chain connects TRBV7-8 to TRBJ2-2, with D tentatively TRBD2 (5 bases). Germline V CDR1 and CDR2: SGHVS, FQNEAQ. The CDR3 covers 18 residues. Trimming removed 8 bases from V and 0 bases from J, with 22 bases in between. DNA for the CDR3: TGTGCCAGCTCTCCGAGGGCCGGCTTCCCCTCGAACACCGGGGAGCTGTTTTTT. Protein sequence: CASSPRAGFPSNTGELFF.

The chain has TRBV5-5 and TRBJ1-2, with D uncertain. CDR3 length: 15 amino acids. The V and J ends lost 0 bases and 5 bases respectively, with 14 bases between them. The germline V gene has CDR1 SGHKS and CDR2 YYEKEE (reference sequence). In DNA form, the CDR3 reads TGTGCCAGCAGCTTGGTTCCGAACCCGGGGTATGGCTACACCTTC. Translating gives CASSLVPNPGYGYTF.

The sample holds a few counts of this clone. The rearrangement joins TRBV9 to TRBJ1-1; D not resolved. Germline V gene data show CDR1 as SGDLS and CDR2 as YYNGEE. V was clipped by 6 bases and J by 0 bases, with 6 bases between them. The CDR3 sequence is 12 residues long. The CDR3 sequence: CASTGLNTEAFF. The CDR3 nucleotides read TGTGCCAGCACGGGGTTGAACACTGAAGCTTTCTTT.

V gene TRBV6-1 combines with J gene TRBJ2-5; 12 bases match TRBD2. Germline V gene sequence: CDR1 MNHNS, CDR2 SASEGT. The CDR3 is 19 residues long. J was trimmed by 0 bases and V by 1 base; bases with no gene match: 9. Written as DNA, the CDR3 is TGTGCCAGCAGTGAAGTGACTAGCGGGGGCCGGCTGTACCAAGAGACCCAGTACTTC. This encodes CASSEVTSGGRLYQETQYF.

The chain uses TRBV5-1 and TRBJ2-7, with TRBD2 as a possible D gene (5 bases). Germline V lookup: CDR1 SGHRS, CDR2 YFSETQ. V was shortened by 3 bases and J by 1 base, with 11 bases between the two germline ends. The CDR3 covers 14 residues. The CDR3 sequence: CASSWASRSYEQYF. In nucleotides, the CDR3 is TGCGCCAGCAGCTGGGCTAGCCGGTCCTACGAGCAGTACTTC.

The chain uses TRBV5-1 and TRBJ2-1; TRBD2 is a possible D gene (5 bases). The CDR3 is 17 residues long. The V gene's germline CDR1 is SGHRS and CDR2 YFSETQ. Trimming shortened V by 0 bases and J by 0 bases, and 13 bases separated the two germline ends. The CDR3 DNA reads TGCGCCAGCAGCTTGGCCTCACTAGGGAGCTCCTACAATGAGCAGTTCTTC. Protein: CASSLASLGSSYNEQFF.

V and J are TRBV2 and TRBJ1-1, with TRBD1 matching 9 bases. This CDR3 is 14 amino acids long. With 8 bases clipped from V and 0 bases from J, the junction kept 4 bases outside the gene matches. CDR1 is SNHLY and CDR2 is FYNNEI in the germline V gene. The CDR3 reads CASGWDRVNTEAFF. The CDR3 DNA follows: TGTGCCAGCGGTTGGGACAGGGTGAACACTGAAGCTTTCTTT.

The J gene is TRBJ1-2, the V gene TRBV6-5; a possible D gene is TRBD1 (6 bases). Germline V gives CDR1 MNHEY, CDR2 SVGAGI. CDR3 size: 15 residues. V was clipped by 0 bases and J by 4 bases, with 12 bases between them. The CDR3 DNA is TGTGCCAGCAGTTACTCGGCCAGGGGCATCTATGGCTACACCTTC. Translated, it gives CASSYSARGIYGYTF.